This T cell receptor beta chain was found in a study of blood T cell repertoires in COVID-19. This table comes from immunoSEQ multiplex PCR, and its TCRdb copy is limited to in-frame clones, with some not included. The sample shows a few hundred thousand clones, almost 85% of them seen only once. The J segment lost 5 bases and the V segment lost 3 bases, leaving 11 bases of the junction unmatched. Germline V lookup: CDR1 KGHDR, CDR2 SFDVKD. The CDR3 consists of 17 residues. This receptor was obtained from a human donor in a cohort sampled during active COVID-19. Material for sequencing was peripheral blood. The chain combines TRBV24-1 with TRBJ2-1; 8 nucleotides align to TRBD2. The CDR3 nucleotides are TGTGCCACCAGTGATCTCAACCGGGGGGGCCAAAACAATGAGCAGTTCTTC. Translated, it gives CATSDLNRGGQNNEQFF.